These T cell receptor beta chains were read from a single sample in a study of a mutant IDH1 vaccine in newly diagnosed glioma. No cognate antigen is known for these TCRs. Repertoires were generated with immunoSEQ multiplex PCR, while TCRdb's copy carries only in-frame clones and drops some. Found here are 30,000 to 35,000 clones, almost 90% of them singletons; the top ten hold less than 25%. The input for sequencing was PBMCs, taken from a glioma patient whose treatment included an IDH1 peptide vaccine. Receptors were obtained from a man younger than 30 with glioma. Both conserved end residues are part of each CDR3. A D gene is named only where the DNA matches it firmly. The size of a clone is reported for some rows only, either as once, few or many, or as a class for expanded clones.

TRBJ2-7,TRBD1,TRBV19,NA,TGTGCCAGTAGGGGGGACAGGGTCGGCAACGAGCAGTACTTC,CASRGDRVGNEQYF
TRBJ2-7,NA,TRBV2,NA,TGTGCCAGCAGTGAAGCCCCGGGAGCATACGAGCAGTACTTC,CASSEAPGAYEQYF
TRBJ1-4,NA,TRBV5-1,NA,TGCGCCAGCAGCCCGGGGGGCGGCCCGGAGGGACTGTTTTTT,CASSPGGGPEGLFF
TRBJ2-5,NA,TRBV7-2,few,TGTGCCAGCAGCCTCCGCGAGACCCAGGGGACCCAGTACTTC,CASSLRETQGTQYF
TRBJ1-1,NA,TRBV25-1,NA,TGTGCCAGCAGTGACCGAAACACTGAAGCTTTCTTT,CASSDRNTEAFF
TRBJ1-1,NA,TRBV7-9,NA,TGTGCCAGCAGCTTCCCAGGGCAGGTAGGCACTGAAGCTTTCTTT,CASSFPGQVGTEAFF
TRBJ2-2,TRBD2,TRBV4-2,NA,TGTGCCAGCAGCCTGGGACTAGCGGGAGCCGGGGAGCTGTTTTTT,CASSLGLAGAGELFF
TRBJ2-1,TRBD2,TRBV29-1,NA,TGCAGCGTTGAAGCGGGAGGTTTCAATGAGCAGTTCTTC,CSVEAGGFNEQFF
TRBJ2-1,TRBD1,TRBV11-3,NA,TGTGCCAGCGGGACAGGGCTGGATAATGAGCAGTTCTTC,CASGTGLDNEQFF
TRBJ1-1,TRBD1,TRBV5-1,NA,TGCGCCAGCAGCCCACAGGGGTTTGACACTGAAGCTTTCTTT,CASSPQGFDTEAFF
TRBJ1-5,NA,TRBV7-2,NA,TGTGCCAGCAGCTTTACGGGAACCCAGCCCCAGCATTTT,CASSFTGTQPQHF
TRBJ2-7,TRBD1,TRBV5-1,NA,TGCGCCAGCAGCTCGGGACAGGGGCTCGAGCAGTACTTC,CASSSGQGLEQYF
TRBJ2-7,NA,TRBV10-3,NA,TGTGCCATCAGTGAGGGTGGCTCCTACGAGCAGTACTTC,CAISEGGSYEQYF
TRBJ2-1,TRBD1,TRBV4-3,NA,TGCGCCAGCAGCCAAGATAGGGACAGGGAGTGGAGTACTGAGCAGTTCTTC,CASSQDRDREWSTEQFF
TRBJ1-1,TRBD1,TRBV29-1,NA,TGCAGCGTCCGCGACCCGACAGGGGGGACTGAAGCTTTCTTT,CSVRDPTGGTEAFF
TRBJ2-7,NA,TRBV6-1,NA,TGTGCCAGCAGGGAGACAGGTTTCTACTACGAGCAGTACTTC,CASRETGFYYEQYF
TRBJ1-5,NA,TRBV5-5,NA,TGTGCCAGCAGCTTGGAGCATAGCAATCAGCCCCAGCATTTT,CASSLEHSNQPQHF
TRBJ1-2,NA,TRBV5-6,once,TGTGCCAGCAGCTTGGGGGGCACTAACTATGGCTACACCTTC,CASSLGGTNYGYTF
TRBJ2-1,NA,TRBV9,NA,TGTGCCAGCAGCCCCAGAGGGAGTGAGCAGTTCTTC,CASSPRGSEQFF
TRBJ2-7,TRBD2,TRBV28,NA,TGTGCCAGCACCTCCGGCGGGAGGGCCCACGAGCAGTACTTC,CASTSGGRAHEQYF
TRBJ1-1,NA,TRBV6-4,few,TGTGCCAGCAGTGAAGGCCCGGAGAAAAACACTGAAGCTTTCTTT,CASSEGPEKNTEAFF
TRBJ1-3,NA,TRBV29-1,NA,TGCAGCGTTTCCCTAGGACAGTCTGGAAACACCATATATTTT,CSVSLGQSGNTIYF
TRBJ1-1,NA,TRBV29-1,NA,TGCAGCGTTGCGTGGACGGGACCTGAAGCTTTCTTT,CSVAWTGPEAFF
TRBJ2-7,NA,TRBV30,NA,TGTGCCTGGAGTCCGGGCAGTTACGAGCAGTACTTC,CAWSPGSYEQYF
TRBJ1-2,NA,TRBV4-2,NA,TGTGCCAGCAGCCAAGGAAAGGGTTGGGACTATGGCTACACCTTC,CASSQGKGWDYGYTF
TRBJ1-1,NA,TRBV7-9,NA,TGTGCCAGCAGCCTACAGGTGAACACTGAAGCTTTCTTT,CASSLQVNTEAFF
TRBJ1-4,TRBD1,TRBV5-6,once,TGTGCCAGCAGCTTGGTTGGGACAGGGGACAGAAAACTGTTTTTT,CASSLVGTGDRKLFF
TRBJ2-1,TRBD2,TRBV7-6,NA,TGTGCCAGCAGCTTAGCTAGCGGGCCCCTCAATGAGCAGTTCTTC,CASSLASGPLNEQFF
TRBJ1-5,NA,TRBV6-1,NA,TGTGCCAGCAGACCTGCGGGGACGAGCAATCAGCCCCAGCATTTT,CASRPAGTSNQPQHF
TRBJ2-1,TRBD2,TRBV4-1,NA,TGCGCCAGCAGCCAGACTAGCGGCTCCTACAATGAGCAGTTCTTC,CASSQTSGSYNEQFF
TRBJ2-5,NA,TRBV28,NA,TGTGCCAGCAGTTTAATTACTCAGGGGAGGAGGACCCAGTACTTC,CASSLITQGRRTQYF
TRBJ2-5,NA,TRBV19,once,TGTGCCAGTAGTGACCTAGCCGGGGAGACCCAGTACTTC,CASSDLAGETQYF
TRBJ2-2,NA,TRBV19,NA,TGTGCCAGTAGTGTGCTAGACAACCCGGGGACGGAGCTGTTTTTT,CASSVLDNPGTELFF
TRBJ2-5,TRBD2,TRBV7-9,NA,TGTGCCAGCAGCTCCCAGCCGGGACTAGGTCTGAGAGAGACCCAGTACTTC,CASSSQPGLGLRETQYF
TRBJ1-1,NA,TRBV28,NA,TGTGCCAGCAGCCCTTACCCCTCGGACGGATACACTGAAGCTTTCTTT,CASSPYPSDGYTEAFF
TRBJ2-3,TRBD2,TRBV7-9,NA,TGTGCCAGCAGCCCGTCGACTAGCGGGAGCGCAGATACGCAGTATTTT,CASSPSTSGSADTQYF
TRBJ1-5,NA,TRBV2,NA,TGTGCCAGCAGTGAAGAGAGAGGGCAAACTAGCAATCAGCCCCAGCATTTT,CASSEERGQTSNQPQHF
TRBJ1-3,TRBD1,TRBV5-4,NA,TGTGCCAGCAGCTTACAGGGGGCGTCTGGAAACACCATATATTTT,CASSLQGASGNTIYF
TRBJ2-3,NA,TRBV6-6,NA,TGTGCCAGCAGTCCATTTTTAAGGGGAAGCACAGATACGCAGTATTTT,CASSPFLRGSTDTQYF
TRBJ1-1,NA,TRBV30,NA,TGTGCCTGGAGTAACCAGGGTATGAGTGCTTTCTTT,CAWSNQGMSAFF
TRBJ2-7,NA,TRBV6-1,NA,TGTGCCAGCAGTGATACCGGGGGCCCCTACGAGCAGTACTTC,CASSDTGGPYEQYF
TRBJ1-1,TRBD1,TRBV5-1,NA,TGCGCCAGCAGCTCCGGACAGGGTGGATGGGCTGAAGCTTTCTTT,CASSSGQGGWAEAFF
TRBJ2-6,NA,TRBV4-2,NA,TGTGCCAGCAGCCAAGGTCCGGGACCCTCTGGGGCCAACGTCCTGACTTTC,CASSQGPGPSGANVLTF
TRBJ1-5,NA,TRBV27,NA,TGTGCCAGCAGTTCTCGACGGTTAAATCAGCCCCAGCATTTT,CASSSRRLNQPQHF
TRBJ1-2,NA,TRBV28,NA,TGTGCCAGCAGTTTGGGCGGTGGAACTTTTTCTGGAACCTTC,CASSLGGGTFSGTF
TRBJ2-7,TRBD2,TRBV29-1,NA,TGCAGCGTCGCCCCGGGACTAGGAAGCGAGCAGTACTTC,CSVAPGLGSEQYF
TRBJ2-5,NA,TRBV5-6,NA,TGTGCCAGCAGCTTGGCGGCAGGGGATGAGACCCAGTACTTC,CASSLAAGDETQYF
TRBJ2-3,NA,TRBV5-1,NA,TGCGCCAGCAGCTTGGAGCAGAGGCGTAGCACAGATACGCAGTATTTT,CASSLEQRRSTDTQYF
TRBJ2-7,TRBD2,TRBV9,NA,TGTGCCAGCAGCCTCACTAGCGGCTCCTACGAGCAGTACTTC,CASSLTSGSYEQYF
TRBJ2-3,NA,TRBV27,NA,TGTGCCAGCAGTTTCGCGGGGTACACAGATACGCAGTATTTT,CASSFAGYTDTQYF
TRBJ2-1,TRBD2,TRBV5-8,NA,TGTGCCAGCAGCCCTCGGACTAGCGGGGCGGGGCGGCGGTTCTTC,CASSPRTSGAGRRFF
TRBJ2-1,TRBD2,TRBV6-1,NA,TGTGCCAGCAGTGGACCTAGCGGGGGTCTTTACAATGAGCAGTTCTTC,CASSGPSGGLYNEQFF
TRBJ1-1,NA,TRBV4-3,NA,TGCGCCAGCAGCCAAGATCGTTTCCCGGGCACTGAAGCTTTCTTT,CASSQDRFPGTEAFF
TRBJ2-2,NA,TRBV30,NA,TGTGCCTGGAGTGTACTTTCGGGGTTTGGCGGGGAGCTGTTTTTT,CAWSVLSGFGGELFF
TRBJ1-5,NA,TRBV30,NA,TGTGCCTGGAGTGTAGGTCGGGATCAGCCCCAGCATTTT,CAWSVGRDQPQHF